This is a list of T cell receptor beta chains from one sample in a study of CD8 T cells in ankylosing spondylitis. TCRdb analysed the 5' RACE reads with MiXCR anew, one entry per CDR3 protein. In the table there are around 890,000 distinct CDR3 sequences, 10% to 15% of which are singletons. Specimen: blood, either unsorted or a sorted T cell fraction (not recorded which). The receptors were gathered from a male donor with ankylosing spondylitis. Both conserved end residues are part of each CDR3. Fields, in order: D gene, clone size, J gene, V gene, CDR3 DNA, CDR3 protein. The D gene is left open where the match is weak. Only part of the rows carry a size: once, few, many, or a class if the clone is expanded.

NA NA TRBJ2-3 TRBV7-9 TGTGCCAGCAGCTTAACGATGTCGACAGATACGCAGTATTTT CASSLTMSTDTQYF
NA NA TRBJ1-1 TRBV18 TGTGCCAGCTCACCTTCAGGTCTAGAAGCTTTCTTT CASSPSGLEAFF
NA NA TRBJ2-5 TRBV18 TGTGCCAGCTCACAAACAAGCGGGTCGGAGACCCAGTACTTC CASSQTSGSETQYF
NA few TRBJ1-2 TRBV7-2 TGTGCCAGCAGCTTATCTACGGGCGCAGGCTATGGCTACACCTTC CASSLSTGAGYGYTF
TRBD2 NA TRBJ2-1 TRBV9 TGTGCCAGCAGCGTAGTTGGAGCGGGGGGGGGTGAGCAGTTCTTC CASSVVGAGGGEQFF
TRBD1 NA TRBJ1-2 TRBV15 TGTGCCACCAGCCGGACAGGAGCTAACTATGGCTACACCTTC CATSRTGANYGYTF
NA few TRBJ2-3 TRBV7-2 TGTGCCAGCAGCTTAGAGAACCGGCGGCGCCAGTATTTT CASSLENRRRQYF
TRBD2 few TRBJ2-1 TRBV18 TGTGCCAGCTCACCGACTAGCGGGGTCGGCAATGAGCAGTTCTTC CASSPTSGVGNEQFF
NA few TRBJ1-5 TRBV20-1 TGCAGTGCTAGAGATGAGGGCAAGGGGCATAGCAATCAGCCCCAGCATTTT CSARDEGKGHSNQPQHF
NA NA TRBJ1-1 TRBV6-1 TGTGCCAGCAGCATACAGGGACAAGAAAACGCTTTCTTT CASSIQGQENAFF
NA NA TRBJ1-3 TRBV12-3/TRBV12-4 TGTGCCAGCAGCTTCGGACACCTCGGAAACACCATATATTTT CASSFGHLGNTIYF
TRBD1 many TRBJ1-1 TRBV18 TGTGCCAGCTTACAGGGGGGCACTGAAGCTTTCTTT CASLQGGTEAFF